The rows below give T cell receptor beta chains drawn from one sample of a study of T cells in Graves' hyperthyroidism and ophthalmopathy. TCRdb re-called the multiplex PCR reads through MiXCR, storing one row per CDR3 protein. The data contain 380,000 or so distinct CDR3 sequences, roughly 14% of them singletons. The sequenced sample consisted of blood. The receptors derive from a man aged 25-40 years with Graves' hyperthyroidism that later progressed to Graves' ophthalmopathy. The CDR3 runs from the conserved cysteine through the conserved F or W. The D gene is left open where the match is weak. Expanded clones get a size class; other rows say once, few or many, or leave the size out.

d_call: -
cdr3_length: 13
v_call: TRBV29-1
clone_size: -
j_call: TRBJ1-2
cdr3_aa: CSVRGYANYGYTF
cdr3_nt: TGCAGCGTCCGGGGCTACGCTAACTATGGCTACACCTTC

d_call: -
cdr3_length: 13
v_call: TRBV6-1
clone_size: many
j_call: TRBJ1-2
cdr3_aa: CASSPTGHYGYTF
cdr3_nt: TGTGCCAGCAGTCCAACAGGACACTATGGCTACACCTTC

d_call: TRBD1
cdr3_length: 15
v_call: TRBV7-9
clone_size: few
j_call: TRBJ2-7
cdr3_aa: CASSSSGQGADEQYF
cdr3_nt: TGTGCCAGCAGCTCGTCGGGCCAGGGGGCCGACGAGCAGTACTTC

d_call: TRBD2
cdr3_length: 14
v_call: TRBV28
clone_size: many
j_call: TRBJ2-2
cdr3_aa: CASSFGSGGGELFF
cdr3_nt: TGTGCCAGCAGTTTTGGTAGCGGGGGAGGGGAGCTGTTTTTT

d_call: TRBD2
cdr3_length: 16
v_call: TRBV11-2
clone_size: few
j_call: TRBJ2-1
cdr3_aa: CASSLPGSGGGNEQFF
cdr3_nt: TGTGCCAGCAGCCTCCCGGGAAGCGGGGGAGGGAATGAGCAGTTCTTC

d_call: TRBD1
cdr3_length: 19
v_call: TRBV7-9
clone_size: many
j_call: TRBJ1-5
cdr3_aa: CASLRPLIRDRYSNQPQHF
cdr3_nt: TGTGCCAGCTTAAGACCCCTCATCCGGGACAGATATAGCAATCAGCCCCAGCATTTT

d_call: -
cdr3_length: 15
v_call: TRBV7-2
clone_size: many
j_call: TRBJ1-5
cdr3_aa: CASSLDFGSNQPQHF
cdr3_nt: TGTGCCAGCAGCTTAGATTTCGGTAGCAATCAGCCCCAGCATTTT

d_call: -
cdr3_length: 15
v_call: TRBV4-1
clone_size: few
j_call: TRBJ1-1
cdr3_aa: CASSQTGSQNTEAFF
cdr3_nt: TGCGCCAGCAGCCAGACCGGGTCCCAGAACACTGAAGCTTTCTTT

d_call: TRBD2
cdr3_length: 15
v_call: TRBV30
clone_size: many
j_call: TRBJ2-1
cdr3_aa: CAWSKGGGLHNEQFF
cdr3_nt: TGTGCCTGGAGTAAAGGCGGGGGGCTACACAATGAGCAGTTCTTC

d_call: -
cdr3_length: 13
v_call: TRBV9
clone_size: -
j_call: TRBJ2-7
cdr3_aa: CASSVEGRSEQYF
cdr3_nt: TGTGCCAGCAGCGTAGAGGGTCGGTCCGAGCAGTACTTC

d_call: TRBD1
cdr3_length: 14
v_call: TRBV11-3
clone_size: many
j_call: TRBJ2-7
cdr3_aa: CASSVRTGDYEQYF
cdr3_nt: TGTGCCAGCAGCGTCCGGACAGGGGATTACGAGCAGTACTTC

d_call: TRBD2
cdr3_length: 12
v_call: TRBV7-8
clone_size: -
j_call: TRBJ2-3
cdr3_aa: CASSRLAGTQYF
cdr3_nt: TGTGCCAGCAGCCGACTAGCGGGTACGCAGTATTTT

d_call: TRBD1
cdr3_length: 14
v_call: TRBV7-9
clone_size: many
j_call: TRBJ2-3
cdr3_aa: CASSDGTGMDTQYF
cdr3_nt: TGTGCCAGCAGCGACGGGACAGGCATGGATACGCAGTATTTT

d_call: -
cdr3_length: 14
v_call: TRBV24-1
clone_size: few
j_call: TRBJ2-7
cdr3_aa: CATSDGGRGYEQYF
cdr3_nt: TGTGCCACCAGTGACGGGGGCAGGGGTTACGAGCAGTACTTC

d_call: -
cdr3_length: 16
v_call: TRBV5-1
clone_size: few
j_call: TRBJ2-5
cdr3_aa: CASSSDRVRSQETQYF
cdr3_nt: TGCGCCAGCAGCTCAGACCGGGTCCGTTCCCAAGAGACCCAGTACTTC

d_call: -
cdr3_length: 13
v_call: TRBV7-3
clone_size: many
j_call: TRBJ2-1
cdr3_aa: CASSPIGGNEQFF
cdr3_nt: TGTGCCAGCAGCCCCATAGGTGGTAATGAGCAGTTCTTC

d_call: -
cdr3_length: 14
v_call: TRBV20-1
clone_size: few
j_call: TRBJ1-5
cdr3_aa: CSAHEGGWNQPQHF
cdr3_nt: TGCAGTGCTCACGAGGGGGGATGGAATCAGCCCCAGCATTTT

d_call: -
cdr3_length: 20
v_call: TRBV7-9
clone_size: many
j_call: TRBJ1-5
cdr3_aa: CASSAHKKRVSTYGNQPQHF
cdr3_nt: TGTGCCAGCAGCGCCCACAAGAAAAGGGTCAGTACATACGGCAATCAGCCCCAGCATTTT

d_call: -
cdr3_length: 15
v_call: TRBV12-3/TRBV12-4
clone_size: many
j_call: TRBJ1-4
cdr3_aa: CASREGQTTNEKLFF
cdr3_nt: TGTGCCAGCAGAGAAGGACAGACAACTAATGAAAAACTGTTTTTT

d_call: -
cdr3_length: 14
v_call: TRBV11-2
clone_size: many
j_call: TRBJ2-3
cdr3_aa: CASSLDLRTDTQYF
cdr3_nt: TGTGCCAGCAGCTTAGACCTGCGCACAGATACGCAGTATTTT

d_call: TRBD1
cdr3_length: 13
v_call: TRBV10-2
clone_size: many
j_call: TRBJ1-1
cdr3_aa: CASTRQGLTEAFF
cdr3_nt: TGCGCCAGCACACGACAGGGGCTCACTGAAGCTTTCTTT

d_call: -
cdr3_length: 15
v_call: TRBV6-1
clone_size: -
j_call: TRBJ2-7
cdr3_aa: CASSLKGGGEYEQYF
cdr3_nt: TGTGCCAGCAGCCTGAAGGGGGGGGGGGAGTACGAGCAGTACTTC

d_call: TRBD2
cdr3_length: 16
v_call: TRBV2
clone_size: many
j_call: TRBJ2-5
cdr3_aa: CASSKLAGAVQETQYF
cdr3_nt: TGTGCCAGCAGTAAACTAGCGGGGGCTGTCCAAGAGACCCAGTACTTC

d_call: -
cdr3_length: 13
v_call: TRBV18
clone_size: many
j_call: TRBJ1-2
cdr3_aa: CASHTGTDYGYTF
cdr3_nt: TGTGCCAGTCACACAGGGACCGACTATGGCTACACCTTC

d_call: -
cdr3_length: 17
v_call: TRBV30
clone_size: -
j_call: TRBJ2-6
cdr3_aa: CAWKNYGESSGANVLTF
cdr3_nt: TGTGCCTGGAAGAACTACGGAGAGAGCTCTGGGGCCAACGTCCTGACTTTC

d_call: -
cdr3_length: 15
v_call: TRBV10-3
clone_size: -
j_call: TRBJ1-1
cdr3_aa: CAISESTGSSTEAFF
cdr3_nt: TGTGCCATCAGTGAGTCGACGGGGTCAAGCACTGAAGCTTTCTTT

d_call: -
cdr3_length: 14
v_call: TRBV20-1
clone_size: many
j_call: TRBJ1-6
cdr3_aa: CSASGQGKNSPLHF
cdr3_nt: TGCAGTGCTAGTGGGCAGGGGAAAAATTCACCCCTCCACTTT

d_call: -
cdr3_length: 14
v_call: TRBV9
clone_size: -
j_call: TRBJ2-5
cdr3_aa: CASSVDRDPETQYF
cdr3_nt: TGTGCCAGCAGCGTAGACAGGGATCCCGAGACCCAGTACTTC

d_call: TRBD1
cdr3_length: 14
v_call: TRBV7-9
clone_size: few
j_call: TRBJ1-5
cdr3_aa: CASSNTTGKQPQHF
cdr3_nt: TGTGCCAGCAGCAACACGACAGGGAAGCAGCCCCAGCATTTT

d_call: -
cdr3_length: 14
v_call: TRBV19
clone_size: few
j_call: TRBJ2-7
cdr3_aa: CASSSGVSSYEQYF
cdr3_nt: TGTGCCAGTAGTAGCGGGGTTAGCTCCTACGAGCAGTACTTC

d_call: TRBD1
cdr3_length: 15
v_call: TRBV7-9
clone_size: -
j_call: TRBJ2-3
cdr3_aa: CASSLTGQGLDTQYF
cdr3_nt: TGTGCCAGCAGCTTAACTGGACAGGGATTGGATACGCAGTATTTT

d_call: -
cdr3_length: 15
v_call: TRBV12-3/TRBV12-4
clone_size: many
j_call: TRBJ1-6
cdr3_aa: CASRNGSFYNSPLHF
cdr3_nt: TGTGCCAGCAGGAACGGGTCTTTCTATAATTCACCCCTCCACTTT

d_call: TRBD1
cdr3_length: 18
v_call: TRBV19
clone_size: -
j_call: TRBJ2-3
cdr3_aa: CASSGRDRGPSSTDTQYF
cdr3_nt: TGTGCCAGTAGTGGCCGGGACAGGGGTCCCTCTAGCACAGATACGCAGTATTTT

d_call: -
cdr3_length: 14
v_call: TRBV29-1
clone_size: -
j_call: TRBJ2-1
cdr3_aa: CSVPPGYEGDEQFF
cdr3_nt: TGCAGCGTACCCCCCGGATACGAGGGCGATGAGCAGTTCTTC

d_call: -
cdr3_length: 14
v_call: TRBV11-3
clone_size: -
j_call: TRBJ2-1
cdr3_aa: CASSLGGGGDEQFF
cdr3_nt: TGTGCCAGCAGCTTAGGTGGAGGGGGCGATGAGCAGTTCTTC

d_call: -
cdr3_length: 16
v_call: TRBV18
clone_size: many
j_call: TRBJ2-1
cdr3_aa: CASSQRSGSSYNEQFF
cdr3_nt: TGTGCCAGCTCGCAGAGGTCGGGTAGCTCCTACAATGAGCAGTTCTTC

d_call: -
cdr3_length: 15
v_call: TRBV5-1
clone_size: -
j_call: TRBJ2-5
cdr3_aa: CASSLTTPIQETQYF
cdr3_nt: TGCGCCAGCAGCTTAACGACACCCATCCAAGAGACCCAGTACTTC

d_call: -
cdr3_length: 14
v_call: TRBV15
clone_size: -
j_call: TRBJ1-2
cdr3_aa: CATSRDKGGDGYTF
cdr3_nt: TGTGCCACCAGCAGAGATAAGGGAGGGGATGGCTACACCTTC

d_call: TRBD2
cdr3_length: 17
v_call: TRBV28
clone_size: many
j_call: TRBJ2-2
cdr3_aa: CASSLLRLAMNTGELFF
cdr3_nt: TGTGCCAGCAGTTTACTAAGACTAGCGATGAACACCGGGGAGCTGTTTTTT

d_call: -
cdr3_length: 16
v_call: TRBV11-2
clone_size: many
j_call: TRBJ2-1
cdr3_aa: CASSAWTSSSYNEQFF
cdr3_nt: TGTGCCAGCAGCGCATGGACATCGAGCTCCTACAATGAGCAGTTCTTC

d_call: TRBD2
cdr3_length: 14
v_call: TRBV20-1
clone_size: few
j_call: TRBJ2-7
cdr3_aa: CSDSRRGGPYEQYF
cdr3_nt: TGCAGTGACAGCCGGCGGGGGGGCCCATACGAGCAGTACTTC

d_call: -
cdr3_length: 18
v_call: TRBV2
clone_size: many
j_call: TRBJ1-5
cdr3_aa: CASSESWWEGKRGQPQHF
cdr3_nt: TGTGCCAGCAGTGAAAGCTGGTGGGAGGGTAAGAGAGGTCAGCCCCAGCATTTT

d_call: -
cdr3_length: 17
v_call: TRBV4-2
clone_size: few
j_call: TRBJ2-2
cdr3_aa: CASSQEVAQSLTGELFF
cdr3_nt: TGTGCCAGCAGCCAAGAGGTGGCCCAGTCACTCACCGGGGAGCTGTTTTTT

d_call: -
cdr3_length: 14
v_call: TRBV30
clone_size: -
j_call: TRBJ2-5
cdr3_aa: CAWSVGGGEETQYF
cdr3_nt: TGTGCCTGGAGTGTAGGGGGGGGCGAGGAGACCCAGTACTTC

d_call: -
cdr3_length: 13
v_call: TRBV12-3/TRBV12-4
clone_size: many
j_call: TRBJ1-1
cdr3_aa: CASTQWGNTEAFF
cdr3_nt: TGTGCCAGCACCCAGTGGGGGAACACTGAAGCTTTCTTT